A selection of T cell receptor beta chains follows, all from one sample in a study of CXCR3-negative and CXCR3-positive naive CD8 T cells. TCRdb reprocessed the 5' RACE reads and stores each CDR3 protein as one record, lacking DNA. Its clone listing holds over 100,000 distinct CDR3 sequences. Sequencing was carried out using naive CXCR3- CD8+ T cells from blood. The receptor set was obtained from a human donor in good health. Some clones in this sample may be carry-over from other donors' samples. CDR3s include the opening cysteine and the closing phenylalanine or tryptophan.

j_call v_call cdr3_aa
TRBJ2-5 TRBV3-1 CASRRLAGYGETQYF
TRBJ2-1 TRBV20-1 CSAEDQTSYNEQFF
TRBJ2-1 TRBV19 CASGSTGYNEQFF
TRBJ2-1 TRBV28 CASTIEGSGYNEQFF
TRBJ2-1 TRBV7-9 CASSLSGHRLREQFF
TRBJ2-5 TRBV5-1 CASSPLGQRMQETQYF
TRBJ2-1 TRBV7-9 CASSLGSSGDRGYNEQFF
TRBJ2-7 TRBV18 CASSPLDGTSGRVHEQYF
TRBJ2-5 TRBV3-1 CASSQPRGAKYETQYF
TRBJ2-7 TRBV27 CASSLTREYEQYF
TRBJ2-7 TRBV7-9 CASSLARQVYEQYF
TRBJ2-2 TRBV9 CASSVSGTGELFF
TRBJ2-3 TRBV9 CASSLYRGISTDTQYF
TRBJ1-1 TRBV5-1 CASSPRTSMNTEAFF
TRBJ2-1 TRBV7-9 CASITGDYNEQFF
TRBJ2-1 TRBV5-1 CASSHSGGVSLGEQFF
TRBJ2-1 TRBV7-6 CASSLTKGRGLFF
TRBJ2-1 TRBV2 CASTDLRNEQFF
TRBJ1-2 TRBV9 CASSAGTYGYTF
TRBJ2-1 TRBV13 CASSLGAVLEPFF
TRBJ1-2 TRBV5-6 CASSLGQARYGYTF
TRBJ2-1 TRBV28 CASQRVGYNEQFF
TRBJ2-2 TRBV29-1 CSVPRNTGELFF
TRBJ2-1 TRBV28 CASSPTGTHPNEQFF
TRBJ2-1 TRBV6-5 CASTPGPYNEQFF
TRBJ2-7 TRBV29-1 CSVDTGISYEQYF
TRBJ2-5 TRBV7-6 CASSSPSGEETQYF
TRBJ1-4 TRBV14 CASSQIRGANEKLFF
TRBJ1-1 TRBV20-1 CSARDIRGTGRLTEAFF
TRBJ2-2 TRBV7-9 CASSLWGRTTLNTGELFF
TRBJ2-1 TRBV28 CASSLRGSAYNEQFF
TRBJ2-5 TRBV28 CASSLDRLAQYF
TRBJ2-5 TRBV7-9 CASLDGFGASGETQYF
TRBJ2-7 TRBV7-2 CASTPEVSGGYEQYF
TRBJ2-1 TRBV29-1 CSVELQAGSYNEQFF
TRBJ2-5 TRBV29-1 CSALYPGLAGPFQETQYF
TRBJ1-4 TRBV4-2 CASSQVRGTNEKLFF
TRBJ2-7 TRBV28 CASSSPRGRAAKLYEQYF
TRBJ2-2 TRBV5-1 CASSFQHANTGELFF
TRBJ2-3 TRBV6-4 CASSEYAGGPTDTQYF
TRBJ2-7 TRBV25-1 CASSESSAWDEQYF
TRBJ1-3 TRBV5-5 CASSFGDGGNTIYF
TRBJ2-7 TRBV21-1 CASSRLAGASSYEQYF